The 17 T cell receptor beta chains given below trace back to one sample, sequenced in a study of beta chain features in type 1 diabetes. Reverse transcribing all isolated RNA meant expressed TCRB transcripts were sequenced. Clones were read by immunoSEQ multiplex PCR, and TCRdb kept only the in-frame ones, dropping some. The data contain about half a million clones, more than 9.5% of them seen just once; the ten biggest clones take up approximately 0.045%. The specimen sequenced was naive CD4+ T cells from blood. These TCRs come from a woman between 18 and 29 years old in good health.

The chain couples TRBV28 to TRBJ1-2; 9 nucleotides match TRBD1. Looked up from germline, CDR1 is MDHEN and CDR2 is SYDVKM. Trimming at V came to 7 bases and at J to 7 bases, leaving 13 bases not matched to a gene. The CDR3 is 15 amino acids. The CDR3 protein is CASTGAGTGSGGYTF. The CDR3, as DNA: TGTGCCAGCACCGGAGCCGGGACAGGGAGTGGTGGCTACACCTTC.

The J gene is TRBJ1-6, the V gene TRBV19; 8 positions agree with TRBD1. The CDR3 is made up of 13 amino acids. Germline V gene data show CDR1 as LNHDA and CDR2 as SQIVND (reference sequence). V trimming: 5 bases; J trimming: 10 bases; junction bases outside the gene matches: 4. CDR3 region: CASSPRQGSPLHF. For the CDR3, the DNA is TGTGCCAGTAGTCCGCGACAGGGGTCACCCCTCCACTTT.

This clone was observed a handful of times. The chain recombines TRBV30 with TRBJ1-5, with 9 bases identical to TRBD1. V trimming: 0 bases; J trimming: 4 bases; junction bases outside the gene matches: 7. The CDR3 contains 16 residues. Germline values: CDR1 GTSNPN, CDR2 SVGIG (reference sequence). The CDR3 reads CAWSVDRTGANQPQHF. The DNA of the CDR3 is TGTGCCTGGAGTGTCGACAGGACAGGGGCGAATCAGCCCCAGCATTTT. Filled out from reference TRBV30 and TRBJ1-5, the complete variable domain reads SQTIHQWPATLVQPVGSPLSLECTVEGTSNPNLYWYRQAAGRGLQLLFYSVGIGQISSEVPQNLSASRPQDRQFILSSKKLLLSDSGFYLCAWSVDRTGANQPQHFGDGTRLSIL.

The chain is built from TRBV29-1 and TRBJ1-5, with TRBD1 matching over 10 bases. The CDR3 runs to 15 residues. Germline trimming cut 7 bases from V and 11 bases from J; bases unmatched to any gene: 17. Germline-derived CDR1 and CDR2 are SQVTM and ANQGSEA. The CDR3 reads CSGGTGQGPSVAQHF. CDR3 DNA: TGCAGCGGCGGAACGGGACAGGGGCCGTCCGTAGCCCAGCATTTT.

The gene calls are TRBV15 and TRBJ2-4, with unresolved D. The CDR3 runs to 15 residues. Trimming removed 6 bases at V and 2 bases at J, with 14 bases between. CDR1 is LNHNV, CDR2 YYDKDF, per germline (reference sequence). The CDR3 DNA is TGTGCCACCAGGTCGGACCTTTCTCCCAAAAACATTCAGTACTTC. Its translation: CATRSDLSPKNIQYF.

V usage is TRBV9 and J usage is TRBJ2-7; TRBD1 matches 8 bases. The junction had 12 bases not matched to a gene; V was cut back by 4 bases and J by 9 bases. Germline CDR1 SGDLS, CDR2 YYNGEE. The CDR3 is 14 residues long. CDR3: CASSLTGQAAGQYF. The CDR3 nucleotides read TGTGCCAGCAGCCTTACGGGACAGGCTGCTGGGCAGTACTTC.

This clone was counted between two and nine times. The rearrangement links TRBV15 to TRBJ1-3, with 7 positions matching TRBD1. Germline assignment: CDR1 LNHNV and CDR2 YYDKDF (reference sequence). J was trimmed by 4 bases and V by 2 bases; bases with no gene match: 2. The CDR3 has 14 amino acids. The CDR3 DNA is TGTGCCACCAGCAGAAGGGACAGCGGAAACACCATATATTTT. This translates into CATSRRDSGNTIYF.

The rearrangement joins TRBV7-2 to TRBJ1-2; 7 bases fit TRBD1. V was pared by 5 bases and J by 3 bases, with 9 bases of the junction left unmatched. This CDR3 region has 15 residues. Looked up from germline, CDR1 is SGHTA and CDR2 is FQGNSA. The CDR3 DNA reads TGTGCCAGCAGCGCCCCCCTACAGGGGCACTATGGCTACACCTTC. Amino acids: CASSAPLQGHYGYTF.

The chain uses TRBV6-5 and TRBJ1-2; perhaps TRBD1 as D (5 bases). V was pared by 6 bases and J by 8 bases, with 10 bases between. This CDR3 has 11 amino acids. Per germline, CDR1 MNHEY and CDR2 SVGAGI. The CDR3 loop reads CASSWGSGYTF. The DNA of the CDR3 is TGTGCCAGCAGCTGGGGGTCAGGCTACACCTTC.

J is TRBJ2-6 and V is TRBV6-1; D is perhaps TRBD1 or TRBD2 (5 bases each). Per the germline V gene, CDR1 is MNHNS and CDR2 is SASEGT. V lost 4 bases and J lost 0, with 7 bases in between. CDR3 length: 15 amino acids. The CDR3 here is CASSARGSGANVLTF. As DNA, the CDR3 is TGTGCCAGCAGTGCGAGGGGCTCTGGGGCCAACGTCCTGACTTTC.

The chain couples TRBV7-9 to TRBJ1-5, with D possibly TRBD1 on 6 matching bases. The V gene lost 4 bases and the J gene lost 7 bases, with 11 bases spanning the gap. Looked up from germline, CDR1 is SEHNR and CDR2 is FQNEAQ (reference sequence). The CDR3 length is 13 residues. CDR3 sequence: CASSWDNEQPQHF. The CDR3 nucleotides are TGTGCCAGCAGCTGGGACAACGAGCAGCCCCAGCATTTT.

The chain links TRBV2 to TRBJ2-1, with D perhaps TRBD1 or TRBD2 (6 bases each). The CDR3 runs to 15 residues. Germline loops: CDR1 SNHLY, CDR2 FYNNEI. The ends were cut back, 6 bases at V and 1 base at J, with 13 bases in the middle. DNA of the CDR3: TGTGCCAGCAGCGCCGGGGGCGGGTCCTACAATGAGCAGTTCTTC. Translation: CASSAGGGSYNEQFF.

This clone appeared a few times. The V and J genes are TRBV4-1 and TRBJ2-1; D might be TRBD2 (5 bases). Germline-derived CDR1 and CDR2 are MGHRA and YSYEKL. V gave up 0 bases and J gave up 3 bases, with 9 bases separating them. CDR3 length: 15 amino acids. The CDR3: CASSQELRGYNEQFF. DNA of the CDR3: TGCGCCAGCAGCCAAGAACTACGGGGCTACAATGAGCAGTTCTTC.

The chain employs TRBV5-1 and TRBJ1-2, with 7 bases identical to TRBD1. The CDR3 has 14 residues. V lost 0 bases and J lost 7; bases outside the gene matches: 6. Germline V gene sequence: CDR1 SGHRS, CDR2 YFSETQ. The CDR3 reads CASSLGDREVGYTF. Here the CDR3 DNA reads TGCGCCAGCAGCTTGGGCGACAGGGAAGTTGGCTACACCTTC.

The chain uses TRBV29-1 and TRBJ2-5; TRBD1 matches 7 bases. From germline, CDR1 is SQVTM and CDR2 ANQGSEA. V gave up 4 bases and J gave up 5 bases; unmatched junction bases: 10. CDR3 length equals 14 residues. CDR3 in amino acids: CSVVEGQEWETQYF. The CDR3 bases are TGCAGCGTTGTTGAAGGACAGGAGTGGGAGACCCAGTACTTC.

The chain is built from TRBV15 and TRBJ1-1, with D perhaps TRBD1 (6 bases). V lost 5 bases and J 7 bases, leaving 17 bases between the germline ends. Germline V CDR1 and CDR2: LNHNV, YYDKDF (reference sequence). This CDR3 comprises 14 residues. The chain's CDR3 is CATSPMWGRGEAFF. Here the CDR3 DNA reads TGTGCCACCAGCCCTATGTGGGGGCGAGGTGAAGCTTTCTTT. The entire variable domain, with the rest obtained from reference TRBV15 and TRBJ1-1, is as follows: DAMVIQNPRYQVTQFGKPVTLSCSQTLNHNVMYWYQQKSSQAPKLLFHYYDKDFNNEADTPDNFQSRRPNTSFCFLDIRSPGLGDTAMYLCATSPMWGRGEAFFGQGTRLTVV.

This clone was detected only a few times. The chain couples TRBV18 to TRBJ1-2; possible D gene TRBD1, 5 bases. Germline V gene lookup returns CDR1 KGHSH and CDR2 LQKENI. Trimming took 0 bases from V and 6 from J, leaving 11 bases between them. The CDR3 contains 14 residues. CDR3 in DNA: TGTGCCAGCTCACCACCTTCCAGGGATCATGGCTACACCTTC. Encoded protein: CASSPPSRDHGYTF.